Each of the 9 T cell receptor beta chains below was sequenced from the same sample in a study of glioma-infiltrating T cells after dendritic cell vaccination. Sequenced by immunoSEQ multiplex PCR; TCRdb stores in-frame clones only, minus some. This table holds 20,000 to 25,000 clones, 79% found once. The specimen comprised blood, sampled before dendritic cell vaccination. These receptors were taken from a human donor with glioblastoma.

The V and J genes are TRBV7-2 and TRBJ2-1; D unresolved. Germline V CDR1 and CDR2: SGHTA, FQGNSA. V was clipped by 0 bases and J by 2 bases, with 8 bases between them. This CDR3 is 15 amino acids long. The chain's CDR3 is CASSLAVGAYNEQFF. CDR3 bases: TGTGCCAGCAGCTTAGCGGTGGGCGCCTACAATGAGCAGTTCTTC.

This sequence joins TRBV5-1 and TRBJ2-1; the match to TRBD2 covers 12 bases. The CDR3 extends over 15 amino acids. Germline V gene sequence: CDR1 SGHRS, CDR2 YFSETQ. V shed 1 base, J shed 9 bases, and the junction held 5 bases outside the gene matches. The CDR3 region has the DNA TGCGCCAGCAGCTTGACTAGCGGGAGGAAGGGTGAGCAGTTCTTC. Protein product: CASSLTSGRKGEQFF.

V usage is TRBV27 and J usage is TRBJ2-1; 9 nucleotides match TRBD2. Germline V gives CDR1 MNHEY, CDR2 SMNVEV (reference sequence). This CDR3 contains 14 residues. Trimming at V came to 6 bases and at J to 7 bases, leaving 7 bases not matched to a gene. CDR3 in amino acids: CASRTSGSINEQFF. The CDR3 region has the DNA TGTGCCAGCAGGACTAGCGGTAGTATAAATGAGCAGTTCTTC.

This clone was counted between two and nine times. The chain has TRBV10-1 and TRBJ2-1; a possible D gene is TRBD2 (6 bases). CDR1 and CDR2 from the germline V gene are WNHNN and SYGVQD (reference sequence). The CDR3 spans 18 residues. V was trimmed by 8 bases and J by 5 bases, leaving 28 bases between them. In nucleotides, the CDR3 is TGCGCCAGCCGGGGTGGTGGCGGGAATTATTCATCCAACAATGAGCAGTTCTTC. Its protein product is CASRGGGGNYSSNNEQFF.

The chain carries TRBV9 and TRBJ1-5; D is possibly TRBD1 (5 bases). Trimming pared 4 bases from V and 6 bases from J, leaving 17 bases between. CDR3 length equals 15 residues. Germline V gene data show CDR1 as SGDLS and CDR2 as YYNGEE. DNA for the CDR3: TGTGCCAGCAGCCCTACCGACAGTCGGCGTCAGCCCCAGCATTTT. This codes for CASSPTDSRRQPQHF.

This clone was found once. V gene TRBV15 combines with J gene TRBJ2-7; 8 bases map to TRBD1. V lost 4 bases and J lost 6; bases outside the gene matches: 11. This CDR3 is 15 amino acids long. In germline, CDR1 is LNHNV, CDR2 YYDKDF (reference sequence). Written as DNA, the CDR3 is TGTGCCACCAGCATAGGTGGGCAGGGGGCTTCCGAGCAGTACTTC. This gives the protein CATSIGGQGASEQYF. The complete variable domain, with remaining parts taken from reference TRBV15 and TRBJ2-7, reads DAMVIQNPRYQVTQFGKPVTLSCSQTLNHNVMYWYQQKSSQAPKLLFHYYDKDFNNEADTPDNFQSRRPNTSFCFLDIRSPGLGDTAMYLCATSIGGQGASEQYFGPGTRLTVT.

The CDR3 nucleotides read TGTGCCAGCAGTCCGACAGGGTGGACAGATACGCAGTATTTT. This gives the protein CASSPTGWTDTQYF. V and J are TRBV6-6 and TRBJ2-3, with TRBD1 matching over 7 bases. The germline V gene encodes CDR1 MNHNY and CDR2 SVGAGI (reference sequence). The CDR3 has 14 amino acids. V was clipped by 5 bases and J by 3 bases; unmatched bases: 5.

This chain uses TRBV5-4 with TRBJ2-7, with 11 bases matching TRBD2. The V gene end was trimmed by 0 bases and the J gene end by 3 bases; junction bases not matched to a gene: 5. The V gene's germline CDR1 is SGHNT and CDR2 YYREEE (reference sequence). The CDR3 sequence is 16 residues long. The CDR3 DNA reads TGTGCCAGCAGCTTGGGGACGGGACTAGCGGACTACGAGCAGTACTTC. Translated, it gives CASSLGTGLADYEQYF.

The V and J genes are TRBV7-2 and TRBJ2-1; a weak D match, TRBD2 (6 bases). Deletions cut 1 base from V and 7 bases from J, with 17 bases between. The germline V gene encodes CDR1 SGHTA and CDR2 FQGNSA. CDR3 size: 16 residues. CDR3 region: CASSLVGTSPTNEQFF. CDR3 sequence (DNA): TGTGCCAGCAGCTTAGTCGGGACTTCCCCGACTAATGAGCAGTTCTTC.